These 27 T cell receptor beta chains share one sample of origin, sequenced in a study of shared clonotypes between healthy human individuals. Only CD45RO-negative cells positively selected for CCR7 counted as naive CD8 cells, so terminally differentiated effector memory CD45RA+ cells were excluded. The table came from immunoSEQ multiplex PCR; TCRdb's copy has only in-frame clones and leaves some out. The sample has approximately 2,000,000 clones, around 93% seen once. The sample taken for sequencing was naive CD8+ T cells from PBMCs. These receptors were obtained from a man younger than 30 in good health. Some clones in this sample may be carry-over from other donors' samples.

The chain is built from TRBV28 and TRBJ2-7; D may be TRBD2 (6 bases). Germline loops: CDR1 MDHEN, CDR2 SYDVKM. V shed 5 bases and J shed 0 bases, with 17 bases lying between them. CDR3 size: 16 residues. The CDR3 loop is CASSNRGNRGSYEQYF. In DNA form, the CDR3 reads TGTGCCAGCAGTAACCGGGGGAACAGAGGCTCCTACGAGCAGTACTTC.

The DNA for the CDR3 is TGTGCCAGCGGGGGCGGGACTAGCTGGTACGAGCAGTACTTC. Translating it yields CASGGGTSWYEQYF. V is TRBV9 and J is TRBJ2-7, with 9 bases that match TRBD2. The CDR3 loop spans 14 amino acids. Looked up from germline, CDR1 is SGDLS and CDR2 is YYNGEE. V was clipped by 7 bases and J by 4 bases; unmatched bases: 9. The full variable domain, its missing parts supplied by reference TRBV9 and TRBJ2-7, is DSGVTQTPKHLITATGQRVTLRCSPRSGDLSVYWYQQSLDQGLQFLIQYYNGEERAKGNILERFSAQQFPDLHSELNLSSLELGDSALYFCASGGGTSWYEQYFGPGTRLTVT.

The CDR3 DNA is TGTGCCACCAGCAGAGGGACAGGGAGAGGGGACGAGCAGTACTTC. This sequence encodes CATSRGTGRGDEQYF. This chain joins TRBV15 and TRBJ2-7; TRBD1 agrees at 8 bases. The CDR3 totals 15 residues. The germline V gene has CDR1 LNHNV and CDR2 YYDKDF (reference sequence). V shed 1 base and J 5 bases; nucleotides not matched to a gene: 7.

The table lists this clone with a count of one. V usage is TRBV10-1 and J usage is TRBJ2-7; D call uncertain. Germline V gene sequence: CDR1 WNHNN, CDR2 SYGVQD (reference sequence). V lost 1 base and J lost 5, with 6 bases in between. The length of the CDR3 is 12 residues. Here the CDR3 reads CASSEYSNEQYF. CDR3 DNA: TGCGCCAGCAGTGAGTATAGCAACGAGCAGTACTTC.

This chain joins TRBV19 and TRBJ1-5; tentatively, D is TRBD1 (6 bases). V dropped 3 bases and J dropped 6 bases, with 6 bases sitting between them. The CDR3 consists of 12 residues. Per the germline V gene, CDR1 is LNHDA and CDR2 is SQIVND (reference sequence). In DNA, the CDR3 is TGTGCCAGTAGTATGGGGGCTCAGCCCCAGCATTTT. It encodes CASSMGAQPQHF.

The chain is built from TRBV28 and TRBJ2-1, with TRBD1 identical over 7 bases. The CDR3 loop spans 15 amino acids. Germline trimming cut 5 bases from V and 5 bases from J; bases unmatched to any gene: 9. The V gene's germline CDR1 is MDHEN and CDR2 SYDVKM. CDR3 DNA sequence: TGTGCCAGCAGTCTCTTCGACAGGGACAACAATGAGCAGTTCTTC. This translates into CASSLFDRDNNEQFF.

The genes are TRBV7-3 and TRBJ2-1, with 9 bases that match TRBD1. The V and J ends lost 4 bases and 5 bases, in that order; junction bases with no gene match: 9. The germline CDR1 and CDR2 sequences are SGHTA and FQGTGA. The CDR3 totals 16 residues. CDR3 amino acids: CASSSLYRGLNNEQFF. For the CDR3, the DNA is TGTGCCAGCAGCTCACTATACAGGGGGCTAAACAATGAGCAGTTCTTC.

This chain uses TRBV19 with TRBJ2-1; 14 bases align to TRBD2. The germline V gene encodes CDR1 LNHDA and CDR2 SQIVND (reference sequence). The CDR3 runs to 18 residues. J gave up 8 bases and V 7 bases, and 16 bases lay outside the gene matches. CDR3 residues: CASNPGLAGAIAGDEQFF. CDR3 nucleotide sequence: TGTGCCAGTAACCCGGGACTAGCGGGAGCAATTGCGGGGGATGAGCAGTTCTTC.

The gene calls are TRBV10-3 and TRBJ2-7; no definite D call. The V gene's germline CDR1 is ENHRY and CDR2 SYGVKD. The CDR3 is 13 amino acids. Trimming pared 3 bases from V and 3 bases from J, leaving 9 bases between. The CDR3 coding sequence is TGTGCCATCAGTGACACGGCAATCTACGAGCAGTACTTC. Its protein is CAISDTAIYEQYF.

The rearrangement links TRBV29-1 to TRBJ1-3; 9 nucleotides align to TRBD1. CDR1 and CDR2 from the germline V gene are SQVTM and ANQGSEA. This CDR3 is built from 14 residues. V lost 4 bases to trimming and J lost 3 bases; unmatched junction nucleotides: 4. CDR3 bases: TGCAGCGTTGTGGGGACAGGGAGTGGAAACACCATATATTTT. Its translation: CSVVGTGSGNTIYF.

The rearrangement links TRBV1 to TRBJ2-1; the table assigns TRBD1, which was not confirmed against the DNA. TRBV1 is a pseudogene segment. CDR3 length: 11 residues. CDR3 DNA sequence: TGCACCAGCAGCTCCCACAGCCCCACGTTCTTC. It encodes CTSSSHSPTFF.

CDR3 DNA sequence: TGTGCCAGCAGTTTAAGGCCCGTGGCATACACTGAAGCTTTCTTT. Translating gives CASSLRPVAYTEAFF. The chain is built from TRBV27 and TRBJ1-1; D is unresolved. The CDR3 is made up of 15 amino acids. Germline V gene data show CDR1 as MNHEY and CDR2 as SMNVEV (reference sequence). The V gene lost 2 bases and the J gene lost 3 bases, with 13 bases spanning the gap.

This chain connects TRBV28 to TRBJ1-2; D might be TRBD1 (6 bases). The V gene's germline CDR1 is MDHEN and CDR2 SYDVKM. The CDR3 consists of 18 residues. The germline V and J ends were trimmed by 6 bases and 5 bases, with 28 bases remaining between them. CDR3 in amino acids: CASSETQGTLMPRYGYTF. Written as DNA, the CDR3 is TGTGCCAGCAGCGAGACCCAGGGGACCTTGATGCCCCGTTATGGCTACACCTTC.

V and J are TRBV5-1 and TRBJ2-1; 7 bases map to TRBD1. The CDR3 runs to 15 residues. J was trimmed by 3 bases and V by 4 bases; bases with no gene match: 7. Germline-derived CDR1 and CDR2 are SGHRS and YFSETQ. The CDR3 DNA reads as TGCGCCAGCAGCCCCTTTCGGACAGGCTACAATGAGCAGTTCTTC. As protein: CASSPFRTGYNEQFF.

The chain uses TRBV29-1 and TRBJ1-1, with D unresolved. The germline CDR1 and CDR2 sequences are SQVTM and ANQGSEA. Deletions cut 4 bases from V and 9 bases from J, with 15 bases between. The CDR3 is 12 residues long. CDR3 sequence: CSVGPVVQQAFF. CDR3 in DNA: TGCAGCGTTGGCCCCGTGGTCCAGCAAGCTTTCTTT.

CDR3 DNA: TGCGCCAGCAGCTTGGGAGGGCTAGGAGCAACCTTC. Its protein is CASSLGGLGATF. The rearrangement links TRBV5-1 to TRBJ1-2; D is unclear. Germline V gene data show CDR1 as SGHRS and CDR2 as YFSETQ. The V and J ends lost 0 bases and 14 bases respectively, with 14 bases between them. CDR3 length: 12 amino acids.

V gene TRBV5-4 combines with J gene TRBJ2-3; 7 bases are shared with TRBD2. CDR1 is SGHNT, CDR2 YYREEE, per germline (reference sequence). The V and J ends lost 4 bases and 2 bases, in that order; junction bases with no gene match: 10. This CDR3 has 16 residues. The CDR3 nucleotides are TGTGCCAGCAGCCCACCGCGGGAGACGTTCACAGATACGCAGTATTTT. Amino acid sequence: CASSPPRETFTDTQYF.

Here the CDR3 reads CASSEYEGAWETQYF. The CDR3 nucleotides read TGTGCCAGCAGTGAATACGAGGGGGCATGGGAGACCCAGTACTTC. The chain carries TRBV25-1 and TRBJ2-5, with TRBD1 matching 7 bases. V shed 0 bases, J shed 5 bases, and the junction held 6 bases outside the gene matches. CDR1 and CDR2 from the germline V gene are MGHDK and SYGVNS. This CDR3 comprises 15 residues.

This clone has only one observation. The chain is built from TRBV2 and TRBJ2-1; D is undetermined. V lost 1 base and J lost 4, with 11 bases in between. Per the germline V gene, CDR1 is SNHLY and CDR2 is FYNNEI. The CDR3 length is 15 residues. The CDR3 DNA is TGTGCCAGCAGTGAAGGGCCCTCGCCGTACAATGAGCAGTTCTTC. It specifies CASSEGPSPYNEQFF.

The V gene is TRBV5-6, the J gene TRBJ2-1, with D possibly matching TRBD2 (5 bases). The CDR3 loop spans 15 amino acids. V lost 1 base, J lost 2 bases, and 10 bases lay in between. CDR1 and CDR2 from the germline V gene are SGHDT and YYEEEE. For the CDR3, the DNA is TGTGCCAGCAGCTTGAGACCCGGGACCTACAATGAGCAGTTCTTC. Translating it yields CASSLRPGTYNEQFF.

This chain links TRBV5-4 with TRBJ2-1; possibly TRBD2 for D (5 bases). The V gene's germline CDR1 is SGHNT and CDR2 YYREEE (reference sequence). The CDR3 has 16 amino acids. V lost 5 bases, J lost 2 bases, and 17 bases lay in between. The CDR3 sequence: CASRAVTAGTYNEQFF. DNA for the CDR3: TGTGCCAGCAGGGCGGTTACGGCGGGCACCTACAATGAGCAGTTCTTC.

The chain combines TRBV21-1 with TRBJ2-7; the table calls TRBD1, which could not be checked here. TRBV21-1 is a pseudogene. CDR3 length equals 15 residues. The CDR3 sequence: CASSKIPRVFPEQYF. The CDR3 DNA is TGTGCCAGCAGCAAAATCCCCAGGGTCTTCCCCGAGCAGTACTTC.

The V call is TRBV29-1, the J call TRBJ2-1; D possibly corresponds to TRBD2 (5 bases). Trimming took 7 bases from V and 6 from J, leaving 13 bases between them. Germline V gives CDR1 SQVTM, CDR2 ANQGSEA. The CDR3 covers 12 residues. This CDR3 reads CSAAEGGNEQFF. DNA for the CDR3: TGCAGCGCCGCCGAAGGAGGCAATGAGCAGTTCTTC.

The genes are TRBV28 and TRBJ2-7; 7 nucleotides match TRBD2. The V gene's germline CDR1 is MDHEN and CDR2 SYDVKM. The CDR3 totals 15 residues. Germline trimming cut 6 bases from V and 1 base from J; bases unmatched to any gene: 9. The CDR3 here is CASSPLAVGSYEQYF. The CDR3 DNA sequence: TGTGCCAGCAGCCCTCTAGCGGTTGGGTCCTACGAGCAGTACTTC.

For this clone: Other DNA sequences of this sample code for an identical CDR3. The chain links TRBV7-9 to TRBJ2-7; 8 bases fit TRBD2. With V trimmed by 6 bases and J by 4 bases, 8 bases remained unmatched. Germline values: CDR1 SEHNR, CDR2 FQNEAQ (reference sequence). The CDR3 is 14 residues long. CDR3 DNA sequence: TGTGCCAGCAGTTCCGGGACTAGTTTATACGAGCAGTACTTC. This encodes CASSSGTSLYEQYF. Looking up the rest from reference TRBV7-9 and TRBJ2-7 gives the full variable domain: DTGVSQNPRHKITKRGQNVTFRCDPISEHNRLYWYRQTLGQGPEFLTYFQNEAQLEKSRLLSDRFSAERPKGSFSTLEIQRTEQGDSAMYLCASSSGTSLYEQYFGPGTRLTVT.

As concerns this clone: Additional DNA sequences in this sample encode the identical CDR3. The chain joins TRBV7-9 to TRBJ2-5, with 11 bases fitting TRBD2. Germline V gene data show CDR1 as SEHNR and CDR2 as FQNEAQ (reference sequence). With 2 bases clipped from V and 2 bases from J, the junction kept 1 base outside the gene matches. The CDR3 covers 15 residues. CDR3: CASSLRLAGQETQYF. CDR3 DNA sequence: TGTGCCAGCAGCTTAAGACTAGCGGGGCAAGAGACCCAGTACTTC.

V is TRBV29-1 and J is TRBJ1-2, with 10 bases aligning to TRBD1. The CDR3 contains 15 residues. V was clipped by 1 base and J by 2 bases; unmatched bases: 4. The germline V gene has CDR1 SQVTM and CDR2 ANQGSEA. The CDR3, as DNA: TGCAGCGTTGAAGGCCTGACAGGGGGCAACTATGGCTACACCTTC. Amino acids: CSVEGLTGGNYGYTF.